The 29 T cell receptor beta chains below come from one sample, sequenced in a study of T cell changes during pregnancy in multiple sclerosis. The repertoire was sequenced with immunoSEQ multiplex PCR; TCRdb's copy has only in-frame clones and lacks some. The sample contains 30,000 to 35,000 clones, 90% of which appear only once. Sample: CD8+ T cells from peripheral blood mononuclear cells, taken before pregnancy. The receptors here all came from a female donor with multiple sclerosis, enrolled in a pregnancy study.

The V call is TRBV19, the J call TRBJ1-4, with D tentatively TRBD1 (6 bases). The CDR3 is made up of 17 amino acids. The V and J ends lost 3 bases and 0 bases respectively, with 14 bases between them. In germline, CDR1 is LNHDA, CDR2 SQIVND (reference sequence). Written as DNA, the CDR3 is TGTGCCAGTAGTATCCGGGCAGGGGACGCAACTAATGAAAAACTGTTTTTT. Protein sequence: CASSIRAGDATNEKLFF.

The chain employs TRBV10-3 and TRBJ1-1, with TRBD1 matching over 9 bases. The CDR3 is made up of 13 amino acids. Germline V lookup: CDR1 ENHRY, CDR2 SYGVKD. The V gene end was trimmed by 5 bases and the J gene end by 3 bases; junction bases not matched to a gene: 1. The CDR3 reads CAISRTGDTEAFF. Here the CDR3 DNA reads TGTGCCATCAGTCGGACAGGGGACACTGAAGCTTTCTTT.

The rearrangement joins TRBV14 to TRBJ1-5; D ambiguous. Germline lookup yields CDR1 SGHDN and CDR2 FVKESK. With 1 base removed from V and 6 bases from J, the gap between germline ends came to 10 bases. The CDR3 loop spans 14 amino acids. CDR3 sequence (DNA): TGTGCCAGCAGCCAAGGAGGAGGCGTTCAGCCCCAGCATTTT. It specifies CASSQGGGVQPQHF.

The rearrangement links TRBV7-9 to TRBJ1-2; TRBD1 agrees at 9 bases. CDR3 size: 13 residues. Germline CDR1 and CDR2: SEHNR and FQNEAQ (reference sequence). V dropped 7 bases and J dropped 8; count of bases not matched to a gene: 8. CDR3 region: CASTLRQGEGYTF. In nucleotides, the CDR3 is TGTGCCAGCACCCTGAGACAGGGGGAGGGCTACACCTTC.

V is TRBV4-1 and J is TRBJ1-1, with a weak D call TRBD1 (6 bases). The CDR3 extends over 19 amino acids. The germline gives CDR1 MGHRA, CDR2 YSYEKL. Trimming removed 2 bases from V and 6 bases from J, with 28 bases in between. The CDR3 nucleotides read TGCGCCAGCAGCCAATCTCCAGAGCCTCTAGCAGGGGAGTGGGCTGAAGCTTTCTTT. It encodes CASSQSPEPLAGEWAEAFF.

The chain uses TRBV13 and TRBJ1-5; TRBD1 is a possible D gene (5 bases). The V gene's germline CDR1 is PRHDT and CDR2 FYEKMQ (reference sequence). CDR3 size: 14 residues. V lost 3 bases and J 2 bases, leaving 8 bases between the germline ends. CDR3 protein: CASSFRGGNQPQHF. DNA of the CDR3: TGTGCCAGCAGCTTTAGGGGTGGCAATCAGCCCCAGCATTTT.

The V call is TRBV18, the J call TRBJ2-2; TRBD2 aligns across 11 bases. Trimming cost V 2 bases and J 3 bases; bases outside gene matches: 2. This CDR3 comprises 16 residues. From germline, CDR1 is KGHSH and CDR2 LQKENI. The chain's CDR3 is CASSPGTSGDTGELFF. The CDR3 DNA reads TGTGCCAGCTCACCAGGGACTAGCGGAGACACCGGGGAGCTGTTTTTT. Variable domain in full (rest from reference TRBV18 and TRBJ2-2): NAGVMQNPRHLVRRRGQEARLRCSPMKGHSHVYWYRQLPEEGLKFMVYLQKENIIDESGMPKERFSAEFPKEGPSILRIQQVVRGDSAAYFCASSPGTSGDTGELFFGEGSRLTVL.

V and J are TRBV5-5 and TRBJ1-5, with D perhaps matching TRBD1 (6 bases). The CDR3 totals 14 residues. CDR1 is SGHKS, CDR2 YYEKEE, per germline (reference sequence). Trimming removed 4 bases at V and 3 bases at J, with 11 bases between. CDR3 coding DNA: TGTGCCAGCAGCCTCACAGGGAACAATCAGCCCCAGCATTTT. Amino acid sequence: CASSLTGNNQPQHF.

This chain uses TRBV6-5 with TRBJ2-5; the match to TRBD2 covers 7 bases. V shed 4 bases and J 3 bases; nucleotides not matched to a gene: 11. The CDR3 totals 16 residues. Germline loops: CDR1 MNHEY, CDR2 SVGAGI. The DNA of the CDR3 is TGTGCCAGCAGTTTCCGGTCACTGGGGACTAAAGAGACCCAGTACTTC. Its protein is CASSFRSLGTKETQYF.

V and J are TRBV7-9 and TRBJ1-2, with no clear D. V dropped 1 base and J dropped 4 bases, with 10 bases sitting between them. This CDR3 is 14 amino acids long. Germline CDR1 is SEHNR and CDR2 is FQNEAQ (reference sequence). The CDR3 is CASSLGLIPYGYTF. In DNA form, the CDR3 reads TGTGCCAGCAGCTTAGGACTCATCCCCTATGGCTACACCTTC.

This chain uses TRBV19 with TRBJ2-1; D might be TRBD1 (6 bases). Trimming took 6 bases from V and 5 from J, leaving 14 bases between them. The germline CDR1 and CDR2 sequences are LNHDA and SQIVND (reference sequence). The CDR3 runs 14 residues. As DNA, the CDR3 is TGTGCCAGTAGAACGCAGGGGATCAACAATGAGCAGTTCTTC. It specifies CASRTQGINNEQFF.

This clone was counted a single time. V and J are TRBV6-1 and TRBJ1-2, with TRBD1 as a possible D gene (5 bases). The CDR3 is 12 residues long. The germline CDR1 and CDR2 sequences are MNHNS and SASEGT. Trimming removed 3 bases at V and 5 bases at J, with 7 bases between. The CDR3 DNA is TGTGCCAGCAGTGAGGCAGGGTATGGCTACACCTTC. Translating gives CASSEAGYGYTF.

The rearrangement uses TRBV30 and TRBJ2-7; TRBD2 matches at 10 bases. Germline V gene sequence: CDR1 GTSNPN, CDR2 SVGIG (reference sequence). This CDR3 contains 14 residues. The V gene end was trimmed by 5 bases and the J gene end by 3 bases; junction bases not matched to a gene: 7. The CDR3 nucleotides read TGTGCCTGGGACCCTAGCGGGAGTTTCTACGAGCAGTACTTC. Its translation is CAWDPSGSFYEQYF.

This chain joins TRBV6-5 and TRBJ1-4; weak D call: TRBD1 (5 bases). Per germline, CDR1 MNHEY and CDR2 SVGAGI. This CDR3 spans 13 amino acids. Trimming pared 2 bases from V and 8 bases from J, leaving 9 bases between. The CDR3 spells CASSYGGREKLFF. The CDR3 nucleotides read TGTGCCAGCAGTTACGGGGGGAGGGAAAAACTGTTTTTT.

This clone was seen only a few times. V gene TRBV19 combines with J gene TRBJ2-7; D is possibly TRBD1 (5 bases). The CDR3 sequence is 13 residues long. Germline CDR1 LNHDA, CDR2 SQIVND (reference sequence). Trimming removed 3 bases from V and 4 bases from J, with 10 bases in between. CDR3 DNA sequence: TGTGCCAGTAGTATTGTCCCAGGGTACGAGCAGTACTTC. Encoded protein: CASSIVPGYEQYF.

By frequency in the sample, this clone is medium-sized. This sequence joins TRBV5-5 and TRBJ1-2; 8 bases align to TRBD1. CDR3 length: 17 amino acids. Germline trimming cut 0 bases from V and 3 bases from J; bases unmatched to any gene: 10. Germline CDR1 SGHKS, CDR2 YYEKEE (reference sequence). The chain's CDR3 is CASSLGDRGLLYYGYTF. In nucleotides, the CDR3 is TGTGCCAGCAGCTTGGGAGACAGGGGACTCCTTTACTATGGCTACACCTTC.

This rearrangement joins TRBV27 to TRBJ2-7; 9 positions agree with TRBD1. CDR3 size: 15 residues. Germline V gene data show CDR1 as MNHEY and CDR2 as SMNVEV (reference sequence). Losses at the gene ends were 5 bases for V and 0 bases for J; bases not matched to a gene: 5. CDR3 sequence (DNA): TGTGCCAGCAGTCAGGGGACAGGGCGCTCCTACGAGCAGTACTTC. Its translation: CASSQGTGRSYEQYF.

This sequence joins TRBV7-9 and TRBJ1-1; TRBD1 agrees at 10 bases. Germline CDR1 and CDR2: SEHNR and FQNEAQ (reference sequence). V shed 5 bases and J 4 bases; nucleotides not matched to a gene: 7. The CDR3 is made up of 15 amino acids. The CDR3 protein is CASSPRDRGTTEAFF. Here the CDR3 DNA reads TGTGCCAGCAGCCCACGGGACAGGGGAACCACTGAAGCTTTCTTT.

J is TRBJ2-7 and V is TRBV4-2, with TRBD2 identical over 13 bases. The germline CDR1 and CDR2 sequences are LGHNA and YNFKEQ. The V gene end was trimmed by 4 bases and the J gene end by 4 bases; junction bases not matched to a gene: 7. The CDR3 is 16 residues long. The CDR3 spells CASSPRLAGGKYEQYF. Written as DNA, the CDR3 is TGTGCCAGCAGCCCGCGACTAGCGGGAGGTAAATACGAGCAGTACTTC.

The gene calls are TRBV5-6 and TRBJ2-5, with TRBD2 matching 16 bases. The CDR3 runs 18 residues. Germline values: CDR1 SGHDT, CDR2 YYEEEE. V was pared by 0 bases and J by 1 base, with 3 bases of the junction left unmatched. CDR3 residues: CASSLEGTSGGVQETQYF. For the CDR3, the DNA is TGTGCCAGCAGCTTGGAGGGGACTAGCGGGGGGGTCCAAGAGACCCAGTACTTC.

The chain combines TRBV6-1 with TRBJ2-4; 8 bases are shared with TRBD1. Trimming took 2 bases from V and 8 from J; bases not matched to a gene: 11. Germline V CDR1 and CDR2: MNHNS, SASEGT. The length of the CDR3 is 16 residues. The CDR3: CASSEIHRTGKDIQYF. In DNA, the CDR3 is TGTGCCAGCAGTGAAATCCATCGGACAGGGAAGGACATTCAGTACTTC.

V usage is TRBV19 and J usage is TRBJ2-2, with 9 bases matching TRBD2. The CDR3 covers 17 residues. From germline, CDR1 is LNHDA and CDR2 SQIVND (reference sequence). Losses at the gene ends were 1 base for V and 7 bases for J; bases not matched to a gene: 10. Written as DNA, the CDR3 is TGTGCCAGTAGTATAGGTTCCAGCGGGGGGCGCGGCGGGGAGCTGTTTTTT. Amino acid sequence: CASSIGSSGGRGGELFF.

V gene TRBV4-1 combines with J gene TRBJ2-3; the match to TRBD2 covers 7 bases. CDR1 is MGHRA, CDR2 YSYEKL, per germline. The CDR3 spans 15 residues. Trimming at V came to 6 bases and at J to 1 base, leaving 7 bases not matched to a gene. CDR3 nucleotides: TGCGCCAGCAGGTTTTCGGGACTACGCACAGATACGCAGTATTTT. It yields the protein CASRFSGLRTDTQYF.

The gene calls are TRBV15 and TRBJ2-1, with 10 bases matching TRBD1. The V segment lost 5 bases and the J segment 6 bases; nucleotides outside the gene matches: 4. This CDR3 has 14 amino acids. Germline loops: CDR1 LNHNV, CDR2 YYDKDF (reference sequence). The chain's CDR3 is CATSGGTGVNEQFF. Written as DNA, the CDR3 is TGTGCCACCAGCGGCGGGACAGGGGTCAATGAGCAGTTCTTC.

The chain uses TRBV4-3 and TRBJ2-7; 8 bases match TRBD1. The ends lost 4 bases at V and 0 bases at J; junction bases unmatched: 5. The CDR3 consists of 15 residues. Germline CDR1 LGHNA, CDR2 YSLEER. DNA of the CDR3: TGCGCCAGCAGCCGGGGGACAGGCAGCTCCTACGAGCAGTACTTC. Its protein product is CASSRGTGSSYEQYF.

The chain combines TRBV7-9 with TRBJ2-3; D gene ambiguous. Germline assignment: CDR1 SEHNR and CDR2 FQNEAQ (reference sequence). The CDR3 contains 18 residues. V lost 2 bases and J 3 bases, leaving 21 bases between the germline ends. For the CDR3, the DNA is TGTGCCAGCAGCTTATTCCCTGCGGCGGAGTTAGGTACAGATACGCAGTATTTT. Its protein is CASSLFPAAELGTDTQYF.

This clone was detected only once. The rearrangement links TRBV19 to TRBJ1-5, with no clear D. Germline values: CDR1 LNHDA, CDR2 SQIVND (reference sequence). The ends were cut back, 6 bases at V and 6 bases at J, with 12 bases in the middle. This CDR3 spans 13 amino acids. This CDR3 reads CASRTGTSQPQHF. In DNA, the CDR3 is TGTGCCAGTAGGACTGGAACCTCTCAGCCCCAGCATTTT.

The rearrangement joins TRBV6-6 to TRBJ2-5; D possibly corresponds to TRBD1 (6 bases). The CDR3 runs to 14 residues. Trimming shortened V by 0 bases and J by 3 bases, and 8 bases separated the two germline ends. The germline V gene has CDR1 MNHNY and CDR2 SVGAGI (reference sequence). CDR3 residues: CASSYSWDKETQYF. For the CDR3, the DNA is TGTGCCAGCAGTTACTCGTGGGACAAAGAGACCCAGTACTTC.

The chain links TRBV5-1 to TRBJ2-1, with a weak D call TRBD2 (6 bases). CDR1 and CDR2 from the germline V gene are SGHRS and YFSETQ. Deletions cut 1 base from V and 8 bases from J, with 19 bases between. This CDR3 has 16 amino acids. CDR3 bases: TGCGCCAGCAGCTTGACCGGGGGAGGCCTTTCGGATGAGCAGTTCTTC. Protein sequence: CASSLTGGGLSDEQFF.